Presented here are 30 T cell receptor beta chains from one specimen sequenced in a study of cytotoxic CD8 clonotypes in ibrutinib-treated CLL. The method was immunoSEQ multiplex PCR; TCRdb's version includes in-frame clones alone and lacks a portion of them. The sample lists roughly 24,000 clones; about 81% were seen once. The starting material was PBMCs, obtained before ibrutinib treatment. These receptors were collected from a human donor with chronic lymphocytic leukemia.

The chain has TRBV29-1 and TRBJ2-1; 13 bases are shared with TRBD2. Germline assignment: CDR1 SQVTM and CDR2 ANQGSEA. The CDR3 loop spans 13 amino acids. Trimming at V came to 8 bases and at J to 9 bases, leaving 7 bases not matched to a gene. The CDR3 here is CSTTSGRAGEQFF. The CDR3 DNA follows: TGCAGCACAACTAGCGGGAGGGCCGGTGAGCAGTTCTTC.

The V gene is TRBV7-3, the J gene TRBJ2-2; 8 bases match TRBD1. Unmatched junction bases numbered 4, after V lost 4 bases and J lost 6 bases. Germline V gene data show CDR1 as SGHTA and CDR2 as FQGTGA. The CDR3 has 14 amino acids. CDR3 amino acids: CASSSSTGAGELFF. CDR3 in DNA: TGTGCCAGCAGCTCCTCGACAGGGGCCGGGGAGCTGTTTTTT. Full variable domain (outside the CDR3, taken from reference TRBV7-3 and TRBJ2-2): GAGVSQTPSNKVTEKGKYVELRCDPISGHTALYWYRQSLGQGPEFLIYFQGTGAADDSGLPNDRFFAVRPEGSVSTLKIQRTERGDSAVYLCASSSSTGAGELFFGEGSRLTVL.

J is TRBJ2-7 and V is TRBV6-7, with D hard to call. TRBV6-7 is an ORF for which the function is uncertain. V lost 10 bases to trimming and J lost 6 bases, with 16 bases between them. The CDR3 extends over 12 amino acids. DNA for the CDR3: TGTGCCATTAAAGGTGGTTCTTGCGAGCAGTACTTC. The encoded protein is CAIKGGSCEQYF.

This clone was observed once. The chain is built from TRBV5-4 and TRBJ2-1; D is undetermined. The CDR3 is 16 amino acids. Trimming pared 1 base from V and 4 bases from J, leaving 15 bases between. Per germline, CDR1 SGHNT and CDR2 YYREEE (reference sequence). The CDR3 here is CASSLSSVTIYNEQFF. CDR3 sequence (DNA): TGTGCCAGCAGCTTGTCTTCCGTCACAATTTACAATGAGCAGTTCTTC.

This clone was observed a handful of times. V is TRBV29-1 and J is TRBJ1-2; a possible D gene is TRBD1 (6 bases). V lost 7 bases and J 4 bases, leaving 13 bases between the germline ends. The CDR3 contains 12 residues. CDR1 and CDR2 from the germline V gene are SQVTM and ANQGSEA. The CDR3 is CSGRQGGYGYTF. The CDR3 nucleotides are TGCAGCGGGCGGCAAGGGGGCTATGGCTACACCTTC.

A few counts support this clone. The J gene is TRBJ2-5, the V gene TRBV18; no firm D call. CDR1 is KGHSH and CDR2 is LQKENI in the germline V gene. The CDR3 is made up of 13 amino acids. V was clipped by 2 bases and J by 2 bases, with 6 bases between them. The CDR3 reads CASSPDEQETQYF. DNA for the CDR3: TGTGCCAGCTCACCAGACGAACAAGAGACCCAGTACTTC.

This chain connects TRBV18 to TRBJ2-2, with D uncertain. CDR1 KGHSH and CDR2 LQKENI come from the germline V gene. V shed 0 bases and J shed 10 bases, with 9 bases lying between them. This CDR3 has 13 amino acids. For the CDR3, the DNA is TGTGCCAGCTCACCACCCATTGACCCGGAGCTGTTTTTT. As protein: CASSPPIDPELFF.

The V gene is TRBV6-5, the J gene TRBJ2-2; unclear D gene. From germline, CDR1 is MNHEY and CDR2 SVGAGI. The CDR3 length is 14 residues. V lost 1 base and J lost 8, with 11 bases in between. The CDR3 sequence: CASSYFEMTGELFF. Written as DNA, the CDR3 is TGTGCCAGCAGTTACTTCGAGATGACGGGGGAGCTGTTTTTT.

Judged by abundance, this clone is medium-sized (0.01 to 0.1%). The chain has TRBV19 and TRBJ2-7, with 7 bases that match TRBD1. CDR1 and CDR2 (germline): LNHDA, SQIVND (reference sequence). The CDR3 runs to 15 residues. V lost 5 bases, J lost 4 bases, and 11 bases stayed unmatched. CDR3 in amino acids: CASSLSGTAGYEQYF. The CDR3, as DNA: TGTGCCAGTAGTCTCTCCGGGACAGCAGGTTACGAGCAGTACTTC.

The chain recombines TRBV28 with TRBJ1-2; 10 bases are shared with TRBD1. J lost 4 bases, V lost 8 bases, and 4 bases had no gene match. The CDR3 is made up of 13 amino acids. The germline CDR1 and CDR2 sequences are MDHEN and SYDVKM. For the CDR3, the DNA is TGTGCCAGCCGGGACAGGGGCTTCTATGGCTACACCTTC. Encoded protein: CASRDRGFYGYTF.

The chain couples TRBV5-1 to TRBJ2-7; 9 nucleotides align to TRBD1. From germline, CDR1 is SGHRS and CDR2 YFSETQ. The V and J ends lost 4 bases and 0 bases, in that order; junction bases with no gene match: 5. This CDR3 has 15 amino acids. Here the CDR3 DNA reads TGCGCCAGCAGCACGACAGGGGGGAGCTCCTACGAGCAGTACTTC. Its protein is CASSTTGGSSYEQYF.

This chain's CDR3 is CATRWVPGNTIYF. CDR3 coding DNA: TGTGCCACCAGATGGGTGCCTGGAAACACCATATATTTT. The rearrangement uses TRBV25-1 and TRBJ1-3; D gene uncertain. CDR1 MGHDK and CDR2 SYGVNS come from the germline V gene. The CDR3 has 13 residues. The V and J ends lost 10 bases and 2 bases respectively, with 12 bases between them.

The chain is built from TRBV5-4 and TRBJ2-7; 11 bases agree with TRBD1. Germline V CDR1 and CDR2: SGHNT, YYREEE (reference sequence). J lost 2 bases, V lost 4 bases, and 5 bases had no gene match. The CDR3 runs 15 residues. The CDR3 loop is CASSRRDRGTYEQYF. In DNA form, the CDR3 reads TGTGCCAGCAGCCGACGGGACAGGGGGACCTACGAGCAGTACTTC.

The chain employs TRBV11-2 and TRBJ2-7, with TRBD2 identical over 9 bases. CDR1 SGHAT and CDR2 FQNNGV come from the germline V gene. Trimming removed 5 bases from V and 3 bases from J; junction bases left unmatched: 11. This CDR3 contains 16 residues. Here the CDR3 DNA reads TGTGCCAGCAGCCGGAGCGAAGCGGGGGGCGTCTACGAGCAGTACTTC. It codes for CASSRSEAGGVYEQYF.

This clone is termed medium-sized. The chain carries TRBV19 and TRBJ1-1; no definite D call. CDR3 length equals 15 residues. CDR1 and CDR2 (germline): LNHDA, SQIVND (reference sequence). V lost 7 bases and J 3 bases, leaving 18 bases between the germline ends. In DNA form, the CDR3 reads TGTGCCAGTAATTGGCGGGCATCTGGGGACACTGAAGCTTTCTTT. This translates into CASNWRASGDTEAFF. Drawing the rest from reference TRBV19 and TRBJ1-1, the complete variable domain is DGGITQSPKYLFRKEGQNVTLSCEQNLNHDAMYWYRQDPGQGLRLIYYSQIVNDFQKGDIAEGYSVSREKKESFPLTVTSAQKNPTAFYLCASNWRASGDTEAFFGQGTRLTVV.

This clone occurred a few times. This chain links TRBV29-1 with TRBJ1-2; D uncertain. Germline CDR1 and CDR2: SQVTM and ANQGSEA. Trimming removed 0 bases at V and 1 base at J, with 3 bases between. The CDR3 has 12 amino acids. Here the CDR3 reads CSVEEDNYGYTF. The CDR3 coding sequence is TGCAGCGTTGAAGAGGATAACTATGGCTACACCTTC.

This clone showed up just once. The chain carries TRBV7-9 and TRBJ1-5, with D tentatively TRBD1 (5 bases). Germline V gene sequence: CDR1 SEHNR, CDR2 FQNEAQ (reference sequence). V was clipped by 4 bases and J by 3 bases, with 13 bases between them. The CDR3 spans 15 residues. CDR3 DNA: TGTGCCAGCAGCTCATATGACAGCCTCAATCAGCCCCAGCATTTT. Amino acids: CASSSYDSLNQPQHF.

A note on this clone: An end of the junction differs from the germline gene, which may be a read error. The chain is built from TRBV4-1 and TRBJ2-7, with D perhaps TRBD2 (5 bases). CDR1 is MGHRA, CDR2 YSYEKL, per germline. CDR3 length equals 14 residues. CDR3 region: CASSQDSGLRPVSF. DNA for the CDR3: TGCGCCAGCAGCCAAGATTCCGGACTCCGCCCTGTGAGCTTC.

The chain uses TRBV6-5 and TRBJ1-5; a possible D gene is TRBD1 (6 bases). Germline loops: CDR1 MNHEY, CDR2 SVGAGI. The CDR3 runs to 16 residues. Trimming cost V 0 bases and J 6 bases, with 15 bases left between them. CDR3 bases: TGTGCCAGCAGTTACTCGGCGAACACAGGGCTTCAGCCCCAGCATTTT. Encoded protein: CASSYSANTGLQPQHF.

The chain links TRBV14 to TRBJ2-1; the match to TRBD2 covers 11 bases. V lost 0 bases to trimming and J lost 7 bases; unmatched junction nucleotides: 11. The CDR3 is 18 amino acids. Germline-derived CDR1 and CDR2 are SGHDN and FVKESK. The CDR3 sequence is CASSQDLLAGAPVNEQFF. The CDR3, as DNA: TGTGCCAGCAGCCAAGATCTACTAGCGGGAGCCCCAGTTAATGAGCAGTTCTTC.

This clone was picked up a small number of times. A read error may account for a junction end that differs from germline. This chain connects TRBV7-6 to TRBJ2-7; tentative D call: TRBD1 (8 bases). This CDR3 region has 15 residues. CDR1 is SGHVS and CDR2 is FNYEAQ in the germline V gene. CDR3 coding DNA: TGTGCCAGCAGCCCCCCTAGCGGACAGGGAGCAAAGTGGAGCTTC. This gives the protein CASSPPSGQGAKWSF. Variable domain in full (rest from reference TRBV7-6 and TRBJ2-7): GAGVSQSPRYKVTKRGQDVALRCDPISGHVSLYWYRQALGQGPEFLTYFNYEAQQDKSGLPNDRFSAERPEGSISTLTIQRTEQRDSAMYRCASSPPSGQGAKWSFGPGTRLTVT.

The J gene is TRBJ1-1, the V gene TRBV5-1; D not resolved. Germline V gives CDR1 SGHRS, CDR2 YFSETQ. This CDR3 contains 13 residues. Trimming stripped 5 bases from V and 2 bases from J, with 10 bases between. CDR3 DNA sequence: TGCGCCAGCAGGTACGACGGAAACACTGAAGCTTTCTTT. Its translation: CASRYDGNTEAFF.

The rearrangement uses TRBV27 and TRBJ2-1; 13 nucleotides align to TRBD2. Germline values: CDR1 MNHEY, CDR2 SMNVEV (reference sequence). The CDR3 sequence is 15 residues long. Trimming took 4 bases from V and 8 from J; bases not matched to a gene: 5. The CDR3 protein is CASSSGTSGNHEQFF. In nucleotides, the CDR3 is TGTGCCAGCAGTTCGGGGACTAGCGGGAACCATGAGCAGTTCTTC.

The chain links TRBV28 to TRBJ1-5, with a possible D match to TRBD1 (5 bases). The CDR3 extends over 14 amino acids. Germline V gene data show CDR1 as MDHEN and CDR2 as SYDVKM. V lost 3 bases, J lost 2 bases, and 8 bases lay in between. The CDR3 protein is CASSFRQRNQPQHF. CDR3 DNA: TGTGCCAGCAGTTTCCGACAGCGCAATCAGCCCCAGCATTTT. The entire variable domain, with the rest obtained from reference TRBV28 and TRBJ1-5, is as follows: DVKVTQSSRYLVKRTGEKVFLECVQDMDHENMFWYRQDPGLGLRLIYFSYDVKMKEKGDIPEGYSVSREKKERFSLILESASTNQTSMYLCASSFRQRNQPQHFGDGTRLSIL.

V and J are TRBV5-1 and TRBJ1-4, with D possibly matching TRBD1 (6 bases). Germline CDR1 SGHRS, CDR2 YFSETQ. The CDR3 is 15 amino acids. V dropped 2 bases and J dropped 1 base, with 9 bases sitting between them. CDR3 in amino acids: CASSFQGQTNEKLFF. The CDR3 DNA reads as TGCGCCAGCAGCTTCCAGGGGCAAACTAATGAAAAACTGTTTTTT.

The V and J genes are TRBV5-1 and TRBJ1-4; no definite D call. This CDR3 has 15 amino acids. V dropped 4 bases and J dropped 3 bases, with 13 bases sitting between them. Looked up from germline, CDR1 is SGHRS and CDR2 is YFSETQ. DNA of the CDR3: TGCGCCAGCAGCCCATCAGGCGAACCTAATGAAAAACTGTTTTTT. Its protein is CASSPSGEPNEKLFF. Full variable domain (outside the CDR3, taken from reference TRBV5-1 and TRBJ1-4): KAGVTQTPRYLIKTRGQQVTLSCSPISGHRSVSWYQQTPGQGLQFLFEYFSETQRNKGNFPGRFSGRQFSNSRSEMNVSTLELGDSALYLCASSPSGEPNEKLFFGSGTQLSVL.

The chain couples TRBV5-1 to TRBJ2-1; weak D call: TRBD1 (5 bases). The CDR3 covers 16 residues. The V end lost 2 bases, the J end lost 6 bases, and 18 bases lay between the germline ends. Germline V gene lookup returns CDR1 SGHRS and CDR2 YFSETQ. CDR3 in amino acids: CASSFGGHSPGNEQFF. Written as DNA, the CDR3 is TGCGCCAGCAGCTTCGGCGGACATAGCCCCGGCAATGAGCAGTTCTTC.

The rearrangement joins TRBV20-1 to TRBJ2-1, with D perhaps TRBD2 (5 bases). Germline CDR1 is DFQATT and CDR2 is SNEGSKA (reference sequence). V was trimmed by 3 bases and J by 8 bases, leaving 5 bases between them. The CDR3 length is 10 residues. The CDR3 loop reads CSARRDEQFF. Here the CDR3 DNA reads TGCAGTGCTAGGCGGGATGAGCAGTTCTTC.

The chain uses TRBV5-5 and TRBJ1-2; TRBD1 is a possible D gene (5 bases). This CDR3 has 17 amino acids. Germline CDR1 SGHKS, CDR2 YYEKEE (reference sequence). V was clipped by 1 base and J by 1 base, with 17 bases between them. For the CDR3, the DNA is TGTGCCAGCAGCTTGAGCTGGAGGGGCGATCGTAACTATGGCTACACCTTC. It translates to CASSLSWRGDRNYGYTF.

This chain links TRBV27 with TRBJ2-1; D is uncertain. V lost 4 bases and J lost 0, with 10 bases in between. Germline V gives CDR1 MNHEY, CDR2 SMNVEV (reference sequence). This CDR3 is built from 15 residues. The CDR3, as DNA: TGTGCCAGCAGTTCCGGCGCCAGCTCCTACAATGAGCAGTTCTTC. As protein: CASSSGASSYNEQFF.